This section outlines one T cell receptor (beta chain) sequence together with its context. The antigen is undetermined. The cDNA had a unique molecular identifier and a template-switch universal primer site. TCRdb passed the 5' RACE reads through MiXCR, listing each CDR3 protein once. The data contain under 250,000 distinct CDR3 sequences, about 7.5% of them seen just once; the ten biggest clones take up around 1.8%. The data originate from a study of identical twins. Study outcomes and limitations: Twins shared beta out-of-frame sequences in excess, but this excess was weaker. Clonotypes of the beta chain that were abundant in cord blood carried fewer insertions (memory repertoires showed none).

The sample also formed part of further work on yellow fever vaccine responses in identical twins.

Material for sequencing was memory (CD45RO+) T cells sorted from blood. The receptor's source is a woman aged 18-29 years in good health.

The CDR3 here is CASSSSGWASYEQYF. CDR3 coding DNA: TGCGCCAGCAGCTCCTCGGGGTGGGCTTCCTACGAGCAGTACTTC. The V and J genes are TRBV5-1 and TRBJ2-7; tentative D call: TRBD2 (5 bases). The CDR3 has 15 residues. Germline CDR1 is SGHRS and CDR2 is YFSETQ. V lost 3 bases and J lost 1, with 14 bases in between.